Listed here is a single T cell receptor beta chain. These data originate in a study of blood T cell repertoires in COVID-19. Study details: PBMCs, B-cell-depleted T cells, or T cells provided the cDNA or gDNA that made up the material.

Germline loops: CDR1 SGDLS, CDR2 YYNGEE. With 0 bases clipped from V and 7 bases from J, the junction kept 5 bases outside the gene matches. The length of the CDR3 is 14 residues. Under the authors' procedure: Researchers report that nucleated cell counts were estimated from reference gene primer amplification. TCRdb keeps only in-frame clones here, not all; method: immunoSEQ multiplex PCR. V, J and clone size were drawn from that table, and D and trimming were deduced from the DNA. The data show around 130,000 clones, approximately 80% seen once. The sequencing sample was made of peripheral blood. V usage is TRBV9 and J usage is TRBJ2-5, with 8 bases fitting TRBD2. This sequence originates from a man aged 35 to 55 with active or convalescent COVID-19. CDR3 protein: CASSVAGGLMTQYF. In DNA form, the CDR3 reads TGTGCCAGCAGCGTAGCGGGGGGGCTCATGACCCAGTACTTC.